Many counts were recorded for the clone carrying this TCR beta chain. Sequencing libraries of naive CD8 cells derived from roughly 20,000 to 1,000,000 sorted cells with 10%, 30% or 50% RNA. The data belong to a study of molecular identifiers for immune sequencing clone quantification. V dropped 5 bases and J dropped 0 bases, with 13 bases sitting between them. Germline CDR1 reads LGHNA; CDR2 reads YSLEER. The CDR3 length is 15 residues. TCRdb ran MiXCR on the PCR reads and lists one entry per CDR3 protein. This sample has approximately 90,000 distinct CDR3 sequences; roughly 21% occur once, and the top ten carry around 1%.

This sequence joins TRBV4-3 and TRBJ1-1; TRBD1 is a possible D gene (6 bases). The specimen was naive CD8+ T cells from blood, with Jurkat cell RNA spiked in. Subset described: FACS-sorted CD8+CD4-CCR7+CD45RA+ naive T cells. The receptor comes from a human donor in good health. Some libraries in this study had Jurkat cell RNA spiked in. For the CDR3, the DNA is TGCGCCAGCAGCAGCCGTTGGACAGTGAACACTGAAGCTTTCTTT. It specifies CASSSRWTVNTEAFF.